This record looks at one T cell receptor (beta chain) sequence and its context. As for time point: blood 2 weeks post-SBRT. Treatment defined: 15 Gy SBRT to primary tumor, nephrectomy 4 weeks later. This sample is part of a study of radiation and T cells in renal cell carcinoma. On the study more broadly: Nephrectomy followed 15 Gy stereotactic body radiation by 4 weeks.

Data came from immunoSEQ multiplex PCR; TCRdb stores just in-frame clones and leaves some out. The table shows some 120,000 clones, with roughly four fifths occurring only once. This TCR was sampled from a woman aged 55-69 years with renal cell carcinoma. This material consisted of blood, taken from a patient whose treatment included radiotherapy and nephrectomy.

The CDR3 DNA follows: TGTGCCAGCAGCGTGGGGGGAACTTTTGACAATGAGCAGTTCTTC. Translating it yields CASSVGGTFDNEQFF. V is TRBV9 and J is TRBJ2-1, with a possible D match to TRBD2 (6 bases). The V and J ends lost 2 bases and 5 bases respectively, with 14 bases between them. The CDR3 consists of 15 residues. CDR1 is SGDLS, CDR2 YYNGEE, per germline.